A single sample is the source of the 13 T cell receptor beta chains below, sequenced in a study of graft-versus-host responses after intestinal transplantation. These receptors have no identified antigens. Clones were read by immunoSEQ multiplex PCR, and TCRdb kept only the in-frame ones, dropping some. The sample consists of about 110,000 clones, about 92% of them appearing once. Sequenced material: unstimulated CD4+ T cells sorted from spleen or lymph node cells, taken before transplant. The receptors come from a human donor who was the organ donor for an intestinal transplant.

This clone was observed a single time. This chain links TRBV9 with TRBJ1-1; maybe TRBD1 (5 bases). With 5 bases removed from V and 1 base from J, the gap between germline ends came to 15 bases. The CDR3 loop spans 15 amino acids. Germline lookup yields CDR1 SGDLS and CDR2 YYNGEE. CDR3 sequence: CASRKEAGWNTEAFF. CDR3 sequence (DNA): TGTGCCAGCAGAAAAGAGGCAGGGTGGAACACTGAAGCTTTCTTT.

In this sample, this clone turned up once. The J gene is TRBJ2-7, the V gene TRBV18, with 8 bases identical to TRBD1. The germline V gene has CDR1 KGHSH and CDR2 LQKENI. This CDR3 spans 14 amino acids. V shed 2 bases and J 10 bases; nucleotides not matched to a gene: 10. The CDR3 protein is CASSPGTGSTNQYF. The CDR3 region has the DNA TGTGCCAGCTCACCAGGGACAGGATCTACGAACCAGTACTTC.

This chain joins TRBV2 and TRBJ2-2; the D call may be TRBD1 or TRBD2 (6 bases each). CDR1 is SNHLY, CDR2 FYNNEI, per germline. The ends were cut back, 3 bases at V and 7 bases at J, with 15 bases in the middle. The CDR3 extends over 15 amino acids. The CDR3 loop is CASSDVSGAGGELFF. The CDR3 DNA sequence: TGTGCCAGCAGTGATGTGTCGGGGGCGGGCGGGGAGCTGTTTTTT.

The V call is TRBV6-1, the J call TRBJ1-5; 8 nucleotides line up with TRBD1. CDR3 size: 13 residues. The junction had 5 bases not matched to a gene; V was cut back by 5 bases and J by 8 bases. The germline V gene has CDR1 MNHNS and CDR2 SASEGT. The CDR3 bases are TGTGCCAGCAGTAAAGACAGGGGCAAGCCCCAGCATTTT. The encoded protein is CASSKDRGKPQHF.

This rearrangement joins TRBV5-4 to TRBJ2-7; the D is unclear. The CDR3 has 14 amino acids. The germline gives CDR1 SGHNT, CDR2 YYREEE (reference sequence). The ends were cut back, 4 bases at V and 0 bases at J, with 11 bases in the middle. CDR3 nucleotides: TGTGCCAGCAGCCTAGACGCGGACTCCTACGAGCAGTACTTC. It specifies CASSLDADSYEQYF.

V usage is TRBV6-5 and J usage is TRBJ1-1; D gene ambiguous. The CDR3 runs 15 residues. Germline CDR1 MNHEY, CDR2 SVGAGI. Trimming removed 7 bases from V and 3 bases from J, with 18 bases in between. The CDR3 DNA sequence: TGTGCCAGCACCAGACATCCGGAGGCGGACACTGAAGCTTTCTTT. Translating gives CASTRHPEADTEAFF.

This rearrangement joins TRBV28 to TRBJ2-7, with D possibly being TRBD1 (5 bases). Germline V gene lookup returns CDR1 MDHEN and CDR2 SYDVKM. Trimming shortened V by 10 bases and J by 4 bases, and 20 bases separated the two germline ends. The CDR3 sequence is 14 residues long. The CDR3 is CATTNSGFGYEQYF. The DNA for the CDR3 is TGTGCCACAACAAATTCAGGGTTCGGGTACGAGCAGTACTTC.

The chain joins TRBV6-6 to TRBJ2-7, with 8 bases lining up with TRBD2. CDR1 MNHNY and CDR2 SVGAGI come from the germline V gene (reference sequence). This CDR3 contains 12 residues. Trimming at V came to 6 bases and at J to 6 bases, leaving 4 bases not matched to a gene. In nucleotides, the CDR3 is TGTGCCAGCAGCCCGGGGGGGGCCGAGCAGTACTTC. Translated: CASSPGGAEQYF.

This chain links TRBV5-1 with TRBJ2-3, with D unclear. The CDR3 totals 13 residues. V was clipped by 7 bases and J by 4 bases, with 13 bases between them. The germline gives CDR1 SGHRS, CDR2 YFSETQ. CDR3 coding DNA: TGCGCCAGCCGCACCCAACCCGCAGATACGCAGTATTTT. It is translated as CASRTQPADTQYF.

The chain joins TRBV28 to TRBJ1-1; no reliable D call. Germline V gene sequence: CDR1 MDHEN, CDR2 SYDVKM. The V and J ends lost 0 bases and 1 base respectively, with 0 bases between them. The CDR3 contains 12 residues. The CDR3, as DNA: TGTGCCAGCAGTTTATGGAACACTGAAGCTTTCTTT. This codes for CASSLWNTEAFF.

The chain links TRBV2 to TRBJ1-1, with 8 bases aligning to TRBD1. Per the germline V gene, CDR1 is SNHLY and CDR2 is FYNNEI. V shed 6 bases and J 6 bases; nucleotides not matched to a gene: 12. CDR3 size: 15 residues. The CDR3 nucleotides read TGTGCCAGCAGAACTGACAGGGGCGTTGGGCCTGAAGCTTTCTTT. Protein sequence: CASRTDRGVGPEAFF. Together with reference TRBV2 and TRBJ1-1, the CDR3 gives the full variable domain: EPEVTQTPSHQVTQMGQEVILRCVPISNHLYFYWYRQILGQKVEFLVSFYNNEISEKSEIFDDQFSVERPDGSNFTLKIRSTKLEDSAMYFCASRTDRGVGPEAFFGQGTRLTVV.

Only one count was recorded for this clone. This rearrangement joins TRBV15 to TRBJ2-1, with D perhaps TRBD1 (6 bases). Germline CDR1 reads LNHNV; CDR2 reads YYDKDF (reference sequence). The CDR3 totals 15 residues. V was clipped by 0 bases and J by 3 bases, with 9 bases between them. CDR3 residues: CATSRDRDNYNEQFF. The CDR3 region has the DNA TGTGCCACCAGCAGAGATCGGGACAACTACAATGAGCAGTTCTTC.

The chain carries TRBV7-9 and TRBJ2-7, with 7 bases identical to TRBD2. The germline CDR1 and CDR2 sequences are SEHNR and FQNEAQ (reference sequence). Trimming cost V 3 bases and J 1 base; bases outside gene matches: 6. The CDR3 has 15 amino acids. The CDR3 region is CASSFRGSTSYEQYF. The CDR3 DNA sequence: TGTGCCAGCAGCTTCCGCGGGAGCACTTCCTACGAGCAGTACTTC.